This entry features one T cell receptor (beta chain) sequence. Its antigen is unknown. These data originate in a study of STAT3 mutations in large granular lymphocyte leukemia. Study-level information: Roughly half the longitudinally sequenced T-LGLL patients had canonical STAT3 mutations. Study results and caveats: In several patients, dominant TCR clone burden exceeded STAT3 mutant burden. At least one immunodominant TCR beta clonotype appeared in every T-cell large granular lymphocyte leukemia patient.

Tens of thousands of productive templates were obtained per sample on average. TCRdb's table, derived via immunoSEQ multiplex PCR, lists solely in-frame clones and lacks some. The data hold some 9,800 clones, with approximately 90% observed a single time. This CDR3 has 16 amino acids. Trimming cost V 5 bases and J 3 bases; bases outside gene matches: 11. Germline V gives CDR1 LNHDA, CDR2 SQIVND (reference sequence). The clonotype was recovered from a man aged 55 to 70 with T-cell large granular lymphocyte leukemia. Some clones in this sample may be carry-over from other donors' samples. The specimen sequenced was peripheral blood mononuclear cells. This sequence joins TRBV19 and TRBJ2-7; 9 bases line up with TRBD1. As DNA, the CDR3 is TGTGCCAGTAGTCTACTGGGGACAGGGAGAGGCTACGAGCAGTACTTC. It is translated as CASSLLGTGRGYEQYF.